The sequence of this T cell receptor beta chain was determined in a study of metastatic and nonmetastatic thyroid tumors. About the study: Repertoires of blood and of tissue (tumor or nodule) from malignant and benign thyroid patients were compared. General study points: Patients with malignant thyroid tumors reportedly had significantly higher TCR beta diversity than those with benign nodules, in blood and tumor.

Per the authors' pipeline: Built for papillary thyroid cancer, a distant-metastasis classifier drew on CDR3 differences across clinicopathological groups. TCRdb reprocessed the PCR reads using MiXCR. The V and J calls were determined by TCRdb, not by the authors. The sample consists of some 33,000 clones, more than 15% of them appearing once. This clone was counted a few times. The antigen is unknown. Patients underwent thyroid surgery, and none had received any treatment before it. Per germline, CDR1 MNHEY and CDR2 SVGEGT. V was pared by 4 bases and J by 1 base, with 7 bases between. The CDR3 sequence is 13 residues long.

The chain carries TRBV6-2 or TRBV6-3 and TRBJ1-1; D unresolved. The sequenced sample consisted of blood. The TCR sequence derives from a female donor with papillary thyroid cancer or a benign thyroid nodule (not recorded which). Some clones in this sample may be carry-over from other donors' samples. The chain's CDR3 is CASSLQRNTEAFF. As DNA, the CDR3 is TGTGCCAGCAGTTTACAGAGGAACACTGAAGCTTTCTTT.